These 27 T cell receptor beta chains share one sample of origin, sequenced in a study of neurological immune-mediated disorders. TCRdb re-called the 5' RACE reads with MiXCR, one entry per CDR3 protein. Here the sample spans approximately 100,000 distinct CDR3 sequences, 3% to 4.5% being singletons. The sequencing sample was made of PBMCs. The source is a woman younger than 30 with multiple sclerosis.

This clonotype has a count of ten or more. The chain recombines TRBV5-1 with TRBJ1-1; weak D call: TRBD1 (5 bases). The CDR3 covers 17 residues. Germline V gene sequence: CDR1 SGHRS, CDR2 YFSETQ. Trimming cost V 1 base and J 11 bases, with 27 bases left between them. CDR3 nucleotide sequence: TGCGCCAGCAGCTTGATGCAGTCGGGGCTCTCTACTATCGGGGCTTTCTTT. This encodes CASSLMQSGLSTIGAFF.

There are many counts of this clonotype. This rearrangement joins TRBV4-1 to TRBJ2-2; unclear D gene. Germline CDR1 is MGHRA and CDR2 is YSYEKL. The CDR3 extends over 14 amino acids. Trimming took off 4 bases at V and 3 bases at J, with 9 bases between the two ends. This chain's CDR3 is CASSPKVDTGELFF. For the CDR3, the DNA is TGCGCCAGCAGCCCAAAGGTGGACACCGGGGAGCTGTTTTTT.

This clonotype has ten or more counts. This chain connects TRBV4-1 to TRBJ1-4; weak D call: TRBD1 (5 bases). Trimming stripped 8 bases from V and 8 bases from J, with 24 bases between. This CDR3 region has 16 residues. CDR1 and CDR2 (germline): MGHRA, YSYEKL. This CDR3 reads CASSTPKGEIEEKLFF. In DNA, the CDR3 is TGCGCCAGCTCCACGCCCAAAGGGGAGATCGAGGAAAAACTGTTTTTT.

This clonotype was seen repeatedly, ten times or more. The gene calls are TRBV12-3 or TRBV12-4 and TRBJ2-2, with D tentatively TRBD1 (6 bases). CDR3 length: 14 residues. Trimming took off 5 bases at V and 5 bases at J, with 12 bases between the two ends. CDR3 bases: TGTGCCAGCAGTCCCTCAGGGGTTACCGGGGAGCTGTTTTTT. Residues: CASSPSGVTGELFF.

This clonotype was found many times. The V gene is TRBV5-1, the J gene TRBJ1-1; maybe TRBD1 (5 bases). Trimming took 1 base from V and 5 from J, leaving 15 bases between them. There are 15 residues in the CDR3. CDR1 and CDR2 (germline): SGHRS, YFSETQ. The CDR3 DNA reads TGCGCCAGCAGCTTGTCTTCAAGGGGTGGGACTGAAGCTTTCTTT. Protein sequence: CASSLSSRGGTEAFF.

This clonotype came up many times. The chain has TRBV15 and TRBJ1-2; D gene ambiguous. The CDR3 spans 12 residues. Per the germline V gene, CDR1 is LNHNV and CDR2 is YYDKDF (reference sequence). V shed 6 bases and J shed 3 bases, with 8 bases lying between them. The CDR3 sequence is CATSHLDYGYTF. The CDR3 bases are TGTGCCACCAGTCATCTGGACTATGGCTACACCTTC.

This clonotype was counted many times. The rearrangement joins TRBV10-3 to TRBJ2-7; D not resolved. The CDR3 loop spans 11 amino acids. Trimming removed 3 bases from V and 4 bases from J, with 4 bases in between. Germline CDR1 ENHRY, CDR2 SYGVKD. CDR3 DNA sequence: TGTGCCATCAGTGAAGGGTACGAGCAGTACTTC. Translating gives CAISEGYEQYF.

This clonotype has ten or more counts. This chain links TRBV5-5 with TRBJ2-7, with D perhaps TRBD1 (5 bases). Trimming pared 4 bases from V and 0 bases from J, leaving 17 bases between. Germline V CDR1 and CDR2: SGHKS, YYEKEE (reference sequence). The CDR3 has 16 residues. The CDR3 protein is CASSPLTVDSSYEQYF. The CDR3 bases are TGTGCCAGCAGCCCGTTGACAGTCGATAGCTCCTACGAGCAGTACTTC.

This clonotype was seen repeatedly, ten times or more. The chain is built from TRBV5-1 and TRBJ2-1; D tentatively reads TRBD1 or TRBD2 (6 bases each). With 2 bases removed from V and 3 bases from J, the gap between germline ends came to 15 bases. Germline lookup yields CDR1 SGHRS and CDR2 YFSETQ. The CDR3 spans 16 residues. The CDR3 is CASSFHGGPHYNEQFF. In nucleotides, the CDR3 is TGCGCCAGCAGCTTTCATGGGGGGCCCCACTACAATGAGCAGTTCTTC.

This clonotype was counted only a few times. The chain is built from TRBV11-2 and TRBJ1-1; D gene uncertain. The length of the CDR3 is 13 residues. V was shortened by 4 bases and J by 11 bases, with 17 bases between the two germline ends. CDR1 and CDR2 (germline): SGHAT, FQNNGV. Here the CDR3 DNA reads TGTGCCAGCAGCTCCGGGGTACTCACGGAGGCTTTCTTT. Amino acid sequence: CASSSGVLTEAFF.

There are many counts of this clonotype. V usage is TRBV6-6 and J usage is TRBJ1-1, with D tentatively TRBD1 (6 bases). V was trimmed by 4 bases and J by 12 bases, leaving 12 bases between them. Germline CDR1 reads MNHNY; CDR2 reads SVGAGI (reference sequence). There are 11 residues in the CDR3. CDR3 residues: CASSSDRSTFF. The CDR3 bases are TGTGCCAGCAGTTCCGACAGGTCGACTTTCTTT.

This clonotype showed up many times. The chain couples TRBV15 to TRBJ1-3, with D perhaps matching TRBD1 (5 bases). From germline, CDR1 is LNHNV and CDR2 YYDKDF (reference sequence). The CDR3 extends over 17 amino acids. The V and J ends lost 4 bases and 0 bases respectively, with 16 bases between them. CDR3 nucleotide sequence: TGTGCCACCAGCATGTTCGGTGAGGGACCCTCTGGAAACACCATATATTTT. Its protein product is CATSMFGEGPSGNTIYF. Together with reference TRBV15 and TRBJ1-3, the CDR3 gives the full variable domain: DAMVIQNPRYQVTQFGKPVTLSCSQTLNHNVMYWYQQKSSQAPKLLFHYYDKDFNNEADTPDNFQSRRPNTSFCFLDIRSPGLGDTAMYLCATSMFGEGPSGNTIYFGEGSWLTVV.

V usage is TRBV5-6 and J usage is TRBJ2-3; D is possibly TRBD1 or TRBD2 (5 bases each). CDR1 is SGHDT and CDR2 is YYEEEE in the germline V gene. This CDR3 has 13 residues. V dropped 3 bases and J dropped 6 bases, with 11 bases sitting between them. This chain's CDR3 is CASSSWGGDTQYF. In DNA, the CDR3 is TGTGCCAGCAGCTCGTGGGGCGGGGATACGCAGTATTTT.

This clonotype has at least ten counts. This chain links TRBV20-1 with TRBJ2-7, with D unclear. Per germline, CDR1 DFQATT and CDR2 SNEGSKA (reference sequence). There are 12 residues in the CDR3. CDR3 in amino acids: CSCPQSSYEQYF. CDR3 DNA: TGCAGCTGCCCGCAGAGCTCCTACGAGCAGTACTTC.

In its sample, this clonotype was seen many times. The chain uses TRBV20-1 and TRBJ1-1; a weak D match, TRBD1 (5 bases). CDR3 length: 14 amino acids. Trimming removed 6 bases at V and 0 bases at J, with 14 bases between. Germline V gene data show CDR1 as DFQATT and CDR2 as SNEGSKA (reference sequence). CDR3 DNA sequence: TGCAGTGCCCGGGACGCCCGGATGAACACTGAAGCTTTCTTT. Protein: CSARDARMNTEAFF.

The chain employs TRBV24-1 and TRBJ2-5, with D perhaps TRBD1 (6 bases). Trimming cost V 9 bases and J 0 bases, with 10 bases left between them. This CDR3 is built from 13 residues. Per germline, CDR1 KGHDR and CDR2 SFDVKD. CDR3 in amino acids: CATQQGNQETQYF. In DNA, the CDR3 is TGTGCCACCCAACAGGGAAACCAAGAGACCCAGTACTTC.

This clonotype showed up many times. CDR3 loop: CASSEGVFSYNEQFF. Written as DNA, the CDR3 is TGTGCCAGCAGTGAAGGGGTTTTCAGCTACAATGAGCAGTTCTTC. The rearrangement links TRBV6-4 to TRBJ2-1, with D possibly TRBD1 on 5 matching bases. The CDR3 spans 15 residues. V gave up 3 bases and J gave up 3 bases, with 12 bases separating them. The germline CDR1 and CDR2 sequences are MRHNA and SNTAGT.

This clonotype came up many times. The rearrangement links TRBV6-2 or TRBV6-3 to TRBJ2-7; 9 bases are shared with TRBD1. Unmatched junction bases numbered 11, after V lost 6 bases and J lost 8 bases. The CDR3 covers 14 residues. Germline-derived CDR1 and CDR2 are MNHEY and SVGEGT. CDR3 loop: CASSTGTGIEKQYF. DNA for the CDR3: TGTGCCAGCAGCACCGGGACAGGGATCGAGAAGCAGTACTTC.

This clonotype came up many times. The genes are TRBV29-1 and TRBJ1-1, with a tentative D call TRBD1 (5 bases). The CDR3 runs 13 residues. Trimming took 5 bases from V and 0 from J, leaving 10 bases between them. CDR1 SQVTM and CDR2 ANQGSEA come from the germline V gene. CDR3 protein: CSVWGTVNTEAFF. CDR3 nucleotides: TGCAGCGTTTGGGGGACGGTGAACACTGAAGCTTTCTTT.

This clonotype was observed at least ten times. DNA for the CDR3: TGTGCCAGCTCACCACCGGCATCGGGAAGGGAGACCCAGTACTTC. Translation gives CASSPPASGRETQYF. The genes are TRBV18 and TRBJ2-5; TRBD2 is a possible D gene (5 bases). This CDR3 spans 15 amino acids. The germline V and J ends were trimmed by 0 bases and 5 bases, with 13 bases remaining between them. Germline CDR1 KGHSH, CDR2 LQKENI.

This clonotype showed up many times. The gene calls are TRBV7-9 and TRBJ1-3, with a possible D match to TRBD1 (5 bases). Per germline, CDR1 SEHNR and CDR2 FQNEAQ (reference sequence). The V end lost 2 bases, the J end lost 8 bases, and 10 bases lay between the germline ends. The CDR3 is made up of 13 amino acids. In DNA, the CDR3 is TGTGCCAGCAGCTTATGGGGCAGGGACACCATATATTTT. Amino acids: CASSLWGRDTIYF.

This clonotype was observed many times. CDR3 residues: CASGLEQYF. The CDR3 nucleotides are TGTGCCAGCGGGCTCGAGCAGTACTTC. The J gene is TRBJ2-7, the V gene TRBV27; D gene uncertain. The CDR3 runs 9 residues. Per the germline V gene, CDR1 is MNHEY and CDR2 is SMNVEV (reference sequence). V dropped 8 bases and J dropped 6 bases, with 5 bases sitting between them.

This clonotype was observed many times. This chain uses TRBV20-1 with TRBJ1-1; D possibly corresponds to TRBD1 (5 bases). This CDR3 has 15 residues. Germline CDR1 reads DFQATT; CDR2 reads SNEGSKA (reference sequence). V was shortened by 6 bases and J by 8 bases, with 25 bases between the two germline ends. The CDR3 region is CSATTGTRPLPEAFF. In nucleotides, the CDR3 is TGCAGTGCGACCACCGGGACCCGACCCCTACCGGAAGCTTTCTTT.

This clonotype occurred a few times. A much bigger clone sits one base away, suggesting this may be a read error. The chain links TRBV10-3 to TRBJ1-1; TRBD1 is a possible D gene (6 bases). The germline CDR1 and CDR2 sequences are ENHRY and SYGVKD. The CDR3 sequence is 16 residues long. With 3 bases removed from V and 3 bases from J, the gap between germline ends came to 17 bases. CDR3 DNA: TGTGCCATCAGTGACCACTACAGGGCCAGGTACACTGAAGCTTTCTTT. Protein sequence: CAISDHYRARYTEAFF.

Only a few counts were recorded for this clonotype. The chain combines TRBV19 with TRBJ2-1; 8 bases are a match to TRBD2. CDR1 and CDR2 from the germline V gene are LNHDA and SQIVND (reference sequence). This CDR3 is 15 amino acids long. After removal of 2 bases from V and 6 bases from J, the junction contained 6 bases not matched to a gene. The chain's CDR3 is CASSISAGGPNEQFF. As DNA, the CDR3 is TGTGCCAGTAGTATATCGGCGGGGGGCCCCAATGAGCAGTTCTTC.

This clonotype was picked up many times. The chain carries TRBV15 and TRBJ2-1; D possibly uses TRBD1 or TRBD2 (5 bases each). The CDR3 has 16 amino acids. V shed 1 base and J shed 4 bases, with 14 bases lying between them. Germline V lookup: CDR1 LNHNV, CDR2 YYDKDF (reference sequence). CDR3: CATSRGSGTHYNEQFF. CDR3 sequence (DNA): TGTGCCACCAGCAGAGGATCCGGGACCCATTACAATGAGCAGTTCTTC.

V and J are TRBV5-5 and TRBJ2-1; tentatively, D is TRBD2 (5 bases). This CDR3 is built from 15 residues. Germline V gives CDR1 SGHKS, CDR2 YYEKEE (reference sequence). V was cut by 3 bases and J by 0 bases, with 10 bases left in between. CDR3 loop: CASSSKLGSYNEQFF. The CDR3 DNA follows: TGTGCCAGCAGCTCTAAACTAGGCTCCTACAATGAGCAGTTCTTC.